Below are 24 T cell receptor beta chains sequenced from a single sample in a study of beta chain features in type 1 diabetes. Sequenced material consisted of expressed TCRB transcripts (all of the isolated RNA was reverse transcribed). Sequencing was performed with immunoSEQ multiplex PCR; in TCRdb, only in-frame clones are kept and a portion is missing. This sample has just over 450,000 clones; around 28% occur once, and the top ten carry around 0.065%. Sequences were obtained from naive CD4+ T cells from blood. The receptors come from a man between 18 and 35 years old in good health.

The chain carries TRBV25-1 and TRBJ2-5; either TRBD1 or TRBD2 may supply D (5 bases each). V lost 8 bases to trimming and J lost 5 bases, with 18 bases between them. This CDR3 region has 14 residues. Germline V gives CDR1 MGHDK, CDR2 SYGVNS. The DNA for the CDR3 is TGTGCCAGCGAGCAGCCGGGCGAGGGGGAGACCCAGTACTTC. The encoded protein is CASEQPGEGETQYF.

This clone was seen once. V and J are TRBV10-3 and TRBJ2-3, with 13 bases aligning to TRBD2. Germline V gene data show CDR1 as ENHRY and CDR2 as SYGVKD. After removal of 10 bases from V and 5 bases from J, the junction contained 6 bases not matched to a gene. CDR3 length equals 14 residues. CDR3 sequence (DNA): TGTGCCACCGGACTAGCGGGAGAAGGAGATACGCAGTATTTT. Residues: CATGLAGEGDTQYF.

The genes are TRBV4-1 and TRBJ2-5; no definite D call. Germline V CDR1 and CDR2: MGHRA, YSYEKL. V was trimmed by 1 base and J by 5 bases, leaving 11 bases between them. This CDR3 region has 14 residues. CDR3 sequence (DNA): TGCGCCAGCAGCCAAGTTGGTGGGATGGAGACCCAGTACTTC. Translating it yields CASSQVGGMETQYF.

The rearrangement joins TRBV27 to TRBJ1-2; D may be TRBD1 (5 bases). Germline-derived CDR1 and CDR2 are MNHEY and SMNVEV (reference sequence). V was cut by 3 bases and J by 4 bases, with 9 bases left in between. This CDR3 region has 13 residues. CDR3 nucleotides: TGTGCCAGCAGTTTCACAGGTGGCTATGGCTACACCTTC. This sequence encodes CASSFTGGYGYTF.

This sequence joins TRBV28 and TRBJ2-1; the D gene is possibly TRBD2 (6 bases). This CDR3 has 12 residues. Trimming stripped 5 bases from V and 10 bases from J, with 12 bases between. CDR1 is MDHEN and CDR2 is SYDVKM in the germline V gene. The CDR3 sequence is CASSQTTSEQFF. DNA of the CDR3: TGTGCCAGCAGTCAGACAACTAGCGAGCAGTTCTTC.

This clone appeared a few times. CDR3 bases: TGTGCCAGCAGCTCCGGCCGGACTAGCGTTCAGTACTTC. It is translated as CASSSGRTSVQYF. This sequence joins TRBV7-2 and TRBJ2-5, with 9 bases fitting TRBD2. CDR1 SGHTA and CDR2 FQGNSA come from the germline V gene. This CDR3 has 13 amino acids. V trimming: 4 bases; J trimming: 11 bases; junction bases outside the gene matches: 8.

The CDR3 region is CSGGNREGPEQYF. The CDR3 bases are TGCAGCGGTGGGAACCGGGAGGGCCCCGAGCAGTACTTC. The rearrangement links TRBV29-1 to TRBJ2-7, with TRBD2 matching 8 bases. This CDR3 has 13 amino acids. Germline values: CDR1 SQVTM, CDR2 ANQGSEA. The ends lost 7 bases at V and 6 bases at J; junction bases unmatched: 11.

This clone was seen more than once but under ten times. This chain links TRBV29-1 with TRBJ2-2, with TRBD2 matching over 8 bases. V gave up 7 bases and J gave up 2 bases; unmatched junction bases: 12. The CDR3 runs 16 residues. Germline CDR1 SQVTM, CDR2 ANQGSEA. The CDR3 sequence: CSGLSAGASNTGELFF. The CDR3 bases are TGCAGCGGCCTCTCAGCGGGAGCCTCTAACACCGGGGAGCTGTTTTTT.

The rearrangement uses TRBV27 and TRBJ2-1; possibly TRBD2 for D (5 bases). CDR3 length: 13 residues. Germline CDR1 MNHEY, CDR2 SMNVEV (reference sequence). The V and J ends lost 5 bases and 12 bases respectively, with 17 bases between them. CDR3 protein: CASSTARALGQFF. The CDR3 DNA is TGTGCCAGCAGTACCGCGAGGGCCCTAGGGCAGTTCTTC.

CDR3 protein: CASSPEVYEQYF. CDR3 DNA sequence: TGTGCCAGCAGTCCAGAGGTCTACGAGCAGTACTTC. V gene TRBV27 combines with J gene TRBJ2-7; D gene uncertain. With 5 bases removed from V and 3 bases from J, the gap between germline ends came to 8 bases. This CDR3 is 12 amino acids long. Germline loops: CDR1 MNHEY, CDR2 SMNVEV (reference sequence).

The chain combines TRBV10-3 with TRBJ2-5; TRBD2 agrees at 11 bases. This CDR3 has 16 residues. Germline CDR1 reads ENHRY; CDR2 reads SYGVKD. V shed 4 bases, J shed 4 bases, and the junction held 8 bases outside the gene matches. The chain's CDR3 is CAISVDSGRARETQYF. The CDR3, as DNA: TGTGCCATCAGTGTGGATAGCGGGAGGGCCAGAGAGACCCAGTACTTC.

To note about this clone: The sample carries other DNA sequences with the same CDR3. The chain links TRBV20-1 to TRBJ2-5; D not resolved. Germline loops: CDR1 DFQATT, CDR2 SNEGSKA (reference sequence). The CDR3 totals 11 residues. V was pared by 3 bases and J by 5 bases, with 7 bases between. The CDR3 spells CSASSGETQYF. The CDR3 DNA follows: TGCAGTGCTAGCTCCGGGGAGACCCAGTACTTC.

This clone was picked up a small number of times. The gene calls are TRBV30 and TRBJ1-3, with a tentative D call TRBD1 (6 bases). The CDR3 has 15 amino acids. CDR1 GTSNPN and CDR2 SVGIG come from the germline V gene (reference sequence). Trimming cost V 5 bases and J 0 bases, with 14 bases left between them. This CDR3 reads CAWAQGTISGNTIYF. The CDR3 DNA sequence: TGTGCCTGGGCACAGGGAACCATCTCTGGAAACACCATATATTTT.

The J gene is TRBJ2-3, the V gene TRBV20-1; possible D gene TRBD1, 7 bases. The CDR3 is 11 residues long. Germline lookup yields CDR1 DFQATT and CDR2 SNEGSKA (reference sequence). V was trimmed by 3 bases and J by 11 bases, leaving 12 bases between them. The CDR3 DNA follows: TGCAGTGCTAGTCAGGGGGGCTGGCAGTATTTT. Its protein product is CSASQGGWQYF.

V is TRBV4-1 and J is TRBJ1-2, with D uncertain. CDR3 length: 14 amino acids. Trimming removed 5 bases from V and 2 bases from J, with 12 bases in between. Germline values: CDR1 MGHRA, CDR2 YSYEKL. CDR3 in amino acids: CASSALLGNYGYTF. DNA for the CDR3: TGCGCCAGCAGCGCTCTTTTGGGGAACTATGGCTACACCTTC.

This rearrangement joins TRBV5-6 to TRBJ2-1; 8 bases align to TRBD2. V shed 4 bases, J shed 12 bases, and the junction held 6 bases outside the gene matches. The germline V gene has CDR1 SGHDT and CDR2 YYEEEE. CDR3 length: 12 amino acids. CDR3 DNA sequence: TGTGCCAGCAGCCCCGGACTAGCTTTGCAGTTCTTC. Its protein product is CASSPGLALQFF. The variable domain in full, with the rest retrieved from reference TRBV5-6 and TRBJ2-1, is DAGVTQSPTHLIKTRGQQVTLRCSPKSGHDTVSWYQQALGQGPQFIFQYYEEEERQRGNFPDRFSGHQFPNYSSELNVNALLLGDSALYLCASSPGLALQFFGPGTRLTVL.

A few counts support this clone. The CDR3 reads CASSINGLYGYTF. Here the CDR3 DNA reads TGTGCCAGCAGCATCAACGGCCTCTATGGCTACACCTTC. J is TRBJ1-2 and V is TRBV7-2; no clear D. CDR3 length equals 13 residues. CDR1 is SGHTA, CDR2 FQGNSA, per germline. V was shortened by 5 bases and J by 4 bases, with 11 bases between the two germline ends.

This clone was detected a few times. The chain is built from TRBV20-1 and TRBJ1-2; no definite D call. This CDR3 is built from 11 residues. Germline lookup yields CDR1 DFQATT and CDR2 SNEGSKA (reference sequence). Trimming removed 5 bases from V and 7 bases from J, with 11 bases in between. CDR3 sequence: CSAGVQAGYTF. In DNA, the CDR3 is TGCAGTGCTGGTGTCCAGGCTGGCTACACCTTC.

CDR3 amino acids: CASSLSSGSRETQYF. CDR3 nucleotides: TGCGCCAGCAGCTTGTCTAGCGGGAGTAGGGAGACCCAGTACTTC. The chain carries TRBV5-1 and TRBJ2-5; 10 nucleotides match TRBD2. Germline assignment: CDR1 SGHRS and CDR2 YFSETQ. The CDR3 sequence is 15 residues long. The V and J ends lost 1 base and 5 bases, in that order; junction bases with no gene match: 5.

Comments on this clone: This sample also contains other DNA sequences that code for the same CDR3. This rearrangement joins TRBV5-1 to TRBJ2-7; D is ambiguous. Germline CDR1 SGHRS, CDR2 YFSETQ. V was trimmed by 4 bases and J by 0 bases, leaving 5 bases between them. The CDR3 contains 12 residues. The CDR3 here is CASSLPSYEQYF. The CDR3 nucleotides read TGCGCCAGCAGCCTCCCCTCCTACGAGCAGTACTTC.

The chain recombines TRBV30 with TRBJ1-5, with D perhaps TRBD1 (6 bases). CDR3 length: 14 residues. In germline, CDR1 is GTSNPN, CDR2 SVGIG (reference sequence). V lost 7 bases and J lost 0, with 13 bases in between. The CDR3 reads CAYGQSLSNQPQHF. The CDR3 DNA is TGTGCCTACGGACAGAGCCTTAGCAATCAGCCCCAGCATTTT.

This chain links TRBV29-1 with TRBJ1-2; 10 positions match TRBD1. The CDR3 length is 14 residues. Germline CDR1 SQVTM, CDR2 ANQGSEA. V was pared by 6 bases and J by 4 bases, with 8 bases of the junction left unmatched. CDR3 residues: CSVADRGLVYGYTF. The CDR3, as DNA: TGCAGCGTGGCCGACAGGGGGCTGGTCTATGGCTACACCTTC.

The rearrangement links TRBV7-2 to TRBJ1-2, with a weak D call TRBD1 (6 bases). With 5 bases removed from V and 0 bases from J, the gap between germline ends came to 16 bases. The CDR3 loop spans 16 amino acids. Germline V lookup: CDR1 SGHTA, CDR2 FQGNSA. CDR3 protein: CASSRRGGSANYGYTF. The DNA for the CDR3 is TGTGCCAGCAGCCGCAGGGGCGGCTCCGCTAACTATGGCTACACCTTC.

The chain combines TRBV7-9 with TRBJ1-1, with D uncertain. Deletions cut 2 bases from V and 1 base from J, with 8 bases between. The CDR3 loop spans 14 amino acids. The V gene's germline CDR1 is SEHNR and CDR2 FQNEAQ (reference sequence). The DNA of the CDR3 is TGTGCCAGCAGCTTACTCCGCCAGAACACTGAAGCTTTCTTT. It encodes CASSLLRQNTEAFF. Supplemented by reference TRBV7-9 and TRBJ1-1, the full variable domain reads DTGVSQNPRHKITKRGQNVTFRCDPISEHNRLYWYRQTLGQGPEFLTYFQNEAQLEKSRLLSDRFSAERPKGSFSTLEIQRTEQGDSAMYLCASSLLRQNTEAFFGQGTRLTVV.